This is a list of T cell receptor beta chains from one sample in a study of blood T cell repertoires in COVID-19. Produced via immunoSEQ multiplex PCR; TCRdb's table is partial and in-frame only. The table shows a few hundred thousand clones, with 89% occurring only once. The sample consisted of peripheral blood. These receptors came from a man aged 35-49 years with acute or convalescent COVID-19. Each CDR3 is given with its conserved first and last residue. The order of the fields is CDR3 protein, CDR3 DNA, V gene, clone size, D gene, J gene. The D gene is left open where the match is weak. A row's size may be missing; if present it is once, few, many or a size class.

CDR3aa: CASSFGGQGYEQYF
CDR3nt: TGTGCCAGCAGCTTCGGGGGGCAGGGATACGAGCAGTACTTC
v_gene: TRBV7-9
abundance: NA
d_gene: NA
j_gene: TRBJ2-7

CDR3aa: CASSFAGGKTDTQYF
CDR3nt: TGTGCCAGCAGCTTCGCAGGGGGCAAGACAGATACGCAGTATTTT
v_gene: TRBV7-6
abundance: NA
d_gene: TRBD1
j_gene: TRBJ2-3

CDR3aa: CASAQGGTNEKLFF
CDR3nt: TGTGCCAGTGCGCAGGGGGGTACTAATGAAAAACTGTTTTTT
v_gene: TRBV19
abundance: few
d_gene: TRBD1
j_gene: TRBJ1-4

CDR3aa: CAWSDDGDSAFF
CDR3nt: TGTGCCTGGAGCGACGATGGGGACTCAGCTTTCTTT
v_gene: TRBV30
abundance: NA
d_gene: NA
j_gene: TRBJ1-1

CDR3aa: CASSHPDRVNYGYTF
CDR3nt: TGCGCCAGCAGCCACCCCGACAGGGTGAACTATGGCTACACCTTC
v_gene: TRBV4-1
abundance: once
d_gene: TRBD1
j_gene: TRBJ1-2

CDR3aa: CAISPGQDGNQPQHF
CDR3nt: TGTGCCATCAGCCCTGGACAGGATGGCAATCAGCCCCAGCATTTT
v_gene: TRBV10-3
abundance: NA
d_gene: TRBD1
j_gene: TRBJ1-5

CDR3aa: CASSLTGGNTEAFF
CDR3nt: TGTGCCAGCAGTCTCACAGGGGGCAACACTGAAGCTTTCTTT
v_gene: TRBV6-5
abundance: NA
d_gene: TRBD1
j_gene: TRBJ1-1

CDR3aa: CASSVASGEQYF
CDR3nt: TGTGCCAGCAGCGTAGCGTCGGGAGAGCAGTACTTC
v_gene: TRBV9
abundance: NA
d_gene: NA
j_gene: TRBJ2-7

CDR3aa: CASSTRTGEGGEKLFF
CDR3nt: TGTGCCAGCAGCACCCGGACAGGGGAGGGGGGTGAAAAACTGTTTTTT
v_gene: TRBV7-2
abundance: NA
d_gene: TRBD1
j_gene: TRBJ1-4

CDR3aa: CASSFLGGNSPLHF
CDR3nt: TGCGCCAGCAGCTTCCTGGGGGGTAATTCACCCCTCCACTTT
v_gene: TRBV4-3
abundance: NA
d_gene: NA
j_gene: TRBJ1-6

CDR3aa: CAISGGGTEETQYF
CDR3nt: TGTGCCATCAGTGGGGGCGGGACGGAGGAGACCCAGTACTTC
v_gene: TRBV10-3
abundance: few
d_gene: NA
j_gene: TRBJ2-5